One sample yielded the 10 T cell receptor beta chains listed below, sequenced in a study of blood T cell repertoires in COVID-19. Sequencing used immunoSEQ multiplex PCR; TCRdb keeps in-frame clones, though not all of them. The table lists 210,000 or so clones, approximately 91% of them singletons. Sequenced input: peripheral blood. Source of these receptors: a woman aged 40 to 50 who had recovered from COVID-19.

The chain couples TRBV6-2 or TRBV6-3 to TRBJ2-7; D remains unclear. CDR1 and CDR2 (germline): MNHEY, SVGEGT. Trimming left V 3 bases short and J 5 bases short, with 11 bases between. CDR3 length equals 13 residues. The CDR3 is CASSYAVSHEQYF. DNA of the CDR3: TGTGCCAGCAGTTATGCAGTTTCCCACGAGCAGTACTTC.

The chain recombines TRBV11-2 with TRBJ1-1; D might be TRBD1 (5 bases). Trimming pared 1 base from V and 7 bases from J, leaving 25 bases between. The CDR3 has 18 amino acids. Germline V gene sequence: CDR1 SGHAT, CDR2 FQNNGV. DNA of the CDR3: TGTGCCAGCAGCTTAGGTCTTCCCTTCGGACCAGGGTTTGATGAAGCTTTCTTT. This gives the protein CASSLGLPFGPGFDEAFF. Complete variable domain (other parts from reference TRBV11-2 and TRBJ1-1): EAGVAQSPRYKIIEKRQSVAFWCNPISGHATLYWYQQILGQGPKLLIQFQNNGVVDDSQLPKDRFSAERLKGVDSTLKIQPAKLEDSAVYLCASSLGLPFGPGFDEAFFGQGTRLTVV.

The rearrangement joins TRBV6-5 to TRBJ2-1; 11 nucleotides align to TRBD2. Trimming at V came to 4 bases and at J to 8 bases, leaving 4 bases not matched to a gene. Germline V gene sequence: CDR1 MNHEY, CDR2 SVGAGI. This CDR3 is 14 amino acids long. Here the CDR3 reads CASSSGLAEYEQFF. DNA for the CDR3: TGTGCCAGCAGTTCGGGACTAGCGGAGTATGAGCAGTTCTTC.

The V gene is TRBV27, the J gene TRBJ1-1, with D possibly being TRBD1 (6 bases). The length of the CDR3 is 12 residues. Germline V CDR1 and CDR2: MNHEY, SMNVEV (reference sequence). With 8 bases removed from V and 8 bases from J, the gap between germline ends came to 15 bases. The CDR3, as DNA: TGTGCCAGCGGCTACCGGGACAACGAAGCTTTCTTT. This encodes CASGYRDNEAFF.

The sample holds a few counts of this clone. The rearrangement uses TRBV19 and TRBJ2-2, with 10 bases matching TRBD2. The J segment lost 5 bases and the V segment lost 3 bases, leaving 6 bases of the junction unmatched. This CDR3 is built from 16 residues. Germline CDR1 reads LNHDA; CDR2 reads SQIVND (reference sequence). The CDR3 DNA follows: TGTGCCAGTAGTATCATCCCGGGACTAGCGACCGGGGAGCTGTTTTTT. Its translation: CASSIIPGLATGELFF.

The rearrangement links TRBV7-9 to TRBJ2-7; the match to TRBD2 covers 13 bases. Germline CDR1 reads SEHNR; CDR2 reads FQNEAQ (reference sequence). V lost 3 bases and J lost 1; bases outside the gene matches: 3. The CDR3 spans 16 residues. The CDR3 loop is CASSLGLAGQSYEQYF. Written as DNA, the CDR3 is TGTGCCAGCAGCTTGGGACTAGCGGGACAATCCTACGAGCAGTACTTC.

The chain combines TRBV25-1 with TRBJ1-4; the D is unclear. The germline gives CDR1 MGHDK, CDR2 SYGVNS. The length of the CDR3 is 11 residues. Trimming took 4 bases from V and 12 from J, leaving 9 bases between them. CDR3 region: CASSAGLELFF. The DNA of the CDR3 is TGTGCCAGCAGTGCCGGACTCGAACTGTTTTTT.

The V and J genes are TRBV6-5 and TRBJ2-7; 9 nucleotides align to TRBD2. CDR1 is MNHEY and CDR2 is SVGAGI in the germline V gene. V was pared by 3 bases and J by 8 bases, with 14 bases of the junction left unmatched. CDR3 length: 16 amino acids. The DNA of the CDR3 is TGTGCCAGCAGTTATCAAGGGACTAGCCCACCCTTGAAGCAGTACTTC. Protein sequence: CASSYQGTSPPLKQYF.

This chain joins TRBV5-1 and TRBJ2-5; TRBD2 matches 8 bases. The germline V gene has CDR1 SGHRS and CDR2 YFSETQ. The CDR3 totals 14 residues. V gave up 2 bases and J gave up 2 bases; unmatched junction bases: 2. The CDR3 here is CASSLREGQETQYF. In nucleotides, the CDR3 is TGCGCCAGCAGCTTACGGGAGGGACAAGAGACCCAGTACTTC.

The chain combines TRBV3-1 (or the pseudogene TRBV3-2) with TRBJ2-1; 7 nucleotides align to TRBD2. Germline-derived CDR1 and CDR2 are LGHDT and YNNKEL (reference sequence). V lost 7 bases, J lost 6 bases, and 12 bases stayed unmatched. CDR3 size: 15 residues. Here the CDR3 DNA reads TGTGCCAGCACCCTCGGCGGGAGAGTACGCAATGAGCAGTTCTTC. It is translated as CASTLGGRVRNEQFF.